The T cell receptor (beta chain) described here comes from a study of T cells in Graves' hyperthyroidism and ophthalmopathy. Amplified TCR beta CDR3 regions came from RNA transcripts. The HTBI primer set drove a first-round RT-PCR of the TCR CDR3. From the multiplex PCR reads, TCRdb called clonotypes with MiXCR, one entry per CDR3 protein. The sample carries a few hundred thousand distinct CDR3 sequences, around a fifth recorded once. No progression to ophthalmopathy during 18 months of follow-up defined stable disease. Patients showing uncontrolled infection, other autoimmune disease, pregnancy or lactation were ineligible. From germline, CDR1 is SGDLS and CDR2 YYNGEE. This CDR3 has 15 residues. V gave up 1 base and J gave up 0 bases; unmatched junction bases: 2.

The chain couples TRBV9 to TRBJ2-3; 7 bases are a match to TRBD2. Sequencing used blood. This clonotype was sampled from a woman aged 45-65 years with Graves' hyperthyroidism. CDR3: CASSVTSASTDTQYF. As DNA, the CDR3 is TGTGCCAGCAGCGTAACTAGCGCAAGCACAGATACGCAGTATTTT.